Listed below are T cell receptor beta chains from one sample, sequenced in a study of T cells after yellow fever vaccination. TCRdb redid the calling of the 5' RACE reads with MiXCR, one entry per CDR3 protein. The top ten clones hold 15% of a sample with fewer than 400,000 distinct CDR3 sequences, roughly 6.2% of them seen once. The sample consisted of PBMCs, taken 5 days after the yellow fever booster vaccination. These receptors were taken from a man aged 30-40 years who received the YFV17D yellow fever vaccine. Both conserved end residues are part of each CDR3. D genes are given only for firm matches. Expanded clones get a size class; other rows say once, few or many, or leave the size out.

D gene: TRBD1; clone size: NA; J gene: TRBJ1-1; V gene: TRBV20-1; CDR3 DNA: TGCAGTGCTAAACCAGGGGGGAACACTGAAGCTTTCTTT; CDR3 protein: CSAKPGGNTEAFF
D gene: TRBD2; clone size: many; J gene: TRBJ2-7; V gene: TRBV5-1; CDR3 DNA: TGCGCCAGCAGCCAAACTCCGGGACTACTATACGAGCAGTACTTC; CDR3 protein: CASSQTPGLLYEQYF
D gene: NA; clone size: few; J gene: TRBJ1-1; V gene: TRBV20-1; CDR3 DNA: TGCAGTGCGGGGGCCCACACTGAAGCTTTCTTT; CDR3 protein: CSAGAHTEAFF
D gene: NA; clone size: few; J gene: TRBJ2-1; V gene: TRBV5-1; CDR3 DNA: TGCGCCAGCAGCTTGGCCGTAAACAATGAGCAGTTCTTC; CDR3 protein: CASSLAVNNEQFF
D gene: NA; clone size: NA; J gene: TRBJ2-1; V gene: TRBV4-1; CDR3 DNA: TGCGCCAGCAGCCAAGTTGGTAGTTATGAGCAGTTCTTC; CDR3 protein: CASSQVGSYEQFF
D gene: NA; clone size: NA; J gene: TRBJ2-1; V gene: TRBV27; CDR3 DNA: TGTGCCAGCAGTCCCGACAGGATCTTTTACAATGAGCAGTTCTTC; CDR3 protein: CASSPDRIFYNEQFF
D gene: NA; clone size: few; J gene: TRBJ2-5; V gene: TRBV7-2; CDR3 DNA: TGTGCCAGCAGTATCGGGCCCGCCCGGGAGACCCAGTACTTC; CDR3 protein: CASSIGPARETQYF
D gene: NA; clone size: few; J gene: TRBJ2-5; V gene: TRBV5-1; CDR3 DNA: TGCGCCAGCAGCTTCACAACAGAGACCCAGTACTTC; CDR3 protein: CASSFTTETQYF
D gene: NA; clone size: few; J gene: TRBJ2-3; V gene: TRBV2; CDR3 DNA: TGTGCCAGCACCGTTACAGATACGCAGTATTTT; CDR3 protein: CASTVTDTQYF
D gene: TRBD2; clone size: many; J gene: TRBJ2-3; V gene: TRBV12-3/TRBV12-4; CDR3 DNA: TGTGCCAGCGGGACTAGCGGGAGGAGCACAGATACGCAGTATTTT; CDR3 protein: CASGTSGRSTDTQYF
D gene: NA; clone size: NA; J gene: TRBJ2-7; V gene: TRBV18; CDR3 DNA: TGTGCCAGCTCACCAGGGCAGGGTGACTACGAGCAGTACTTC; CDR3 protein: CASSPGQGDYEQYF
D gene: NA; clone size: few; J gene: TRBJ1-2; V gene: TRBV7-9; CDR3 DNA: TGTGCCAGCAGCTCGGACACATATGGCTACACCTTC; CDR3 protein: CASSSDTYGYTF
D gene: NA; clone size: NA; J gene: TRBJ1-3; V gene: TRBV20-1; CDR3 DNA: TGCAGTGCTAGAGATCCCGGCAGGGGTGGAAACACCATATATTTT; CDR3 protein: CSARDPGRGGNTIYF
D gene: TRBD1; clone size: many; J gene: TRBJ2-5; V gene: TRBV4-2; CDR3 DNA: TGTGCCAGCAGCCGCCCGGGACAGGGACAGACCCAGTACTTC; CDR3 protein: CASSRPGQGQTQYF
D gene: TRBD2; clone size: NA; J gene: TRBJ2-5; V gene: TRBV20-1; CDR3 DNA: TGCAGTGCTAGGGGACTAGCGGTGTACCAAGAGACCCAGTACTTC; CDR3 protein: CSARGLAVYQETQYF
D gene: NA; clone size: many; J gene: TRBJ2-7; V gene: TRBV7-9; CDR3 DNA: TGTGCCAGCACCCGTAACAGCGTGGACTACGAGCAGTACTTC; CDR3 protein: CASTRNSVDYEQYF
D gene: NA; clone size: many; J gene: TRBJ2-4; V gene: TRBV7-2; CDR3 DNA: TGTGCCAGCAGCTTAAGCGGAGGCGAGGACATTCAGTACTTC; CDR3 protein: CASSLSGGEDIQYF
D gene: NA; clone size: few; J gene: TRBJ2-2; V gene: TRBV12-5; CDR3 DNA: TGTGCTAGTGGTTCCTGGGGAGCGAACACCGGGGAGCTGTTTTTT; CDR3 protein: CASGSWGANTGELFF
D gene: NA; clone size: NA; J gene: TRBJ2-7; V gene: TRBV28; CDR3 DNA: TGTGCCAGCACCCCTGGGTGGGTTCAAGAAGGGGACGAGCAGTACTTC; CDR3 protein: CASTPGWVQEGDEQYF
D gene: NA; clone size: many; J gene: TRBJ2-7; V gene: TRBV6-6; CDR3 DNA: TGTGCCAGCATCAGACGGGGTTTCGACGAGCAGTACTTC; CDR3 protein: CASIRRGFDEQYF
D gene: TRBD2; clone size: many; J gene: TRBJ2-1; V gene: TRBV24-1; CDR3 DNA: TGTGCCACCGCTCTCGGGGGGGCTGGGGATGAGCAGTTCTTC; CDR3 protein: CATALGGAGDEQFF
D gene: NA; clone size: NA; J gene: TRBJ2-7; V gene: TRBV4-3; CDR3 DNA: TGCGCCAGCAGCCAACGGACCGGGACGCGGAACGAGCAGTACTTC; CDR3 protein: CASSQRTGTRNEQYF
D gene: NA; clone size: many; J gene: TRBJ2-3; V gene: TRBV9; CDR3 DNA: TGTGCCAGCAGCGTAGTGAGCGGAGATACGCAGTATTTT; CDR3 protein: CASSVVSGDTQYF
D gene: TRBD1; clone size: NA; J gene: TRBJ2-1; V gene: TRBV11-2; CDR3 DNA: TGTGCCAGCAGCTTAGAGAACAGGGGGCGAAGCGGGACGCTCTACAATGAGCAGTTCTTC; CDR3 protein: CASSLENRGRSGTLYNEQFF
D gene: TRBD1; clone size: many; J gene: TRBJ2-1; V gene: TRBV7-9; CDR3 DNA: TGTGCCAGCAGCCCAGGACGGGACAGGGGGTGGAATGAGCAGTTCTTC; CDR3 protein: CASSPGRDRGWNEQFF
D gene: NA; clone size: many; J gene: TRBJ2-1; V gene: TRBV7-8; CDR3 DNA: TGTGCCAGCAGTAGATCCGGGACGGGCGCCAGTTATGAGCAGTTCTTC; CDR3 protein: CASSRSGTGASYEQFF
D gene: NA; clone size: NA; J gene: TRBJ2-2; V gene: TRBV27; CDR3 DNA: TGTGCCAGCAGTTTTTCCCTCGGGGAGCTGTTTTTT; CDR3 protein: CASSFSLGELFF
D gene: NA; clone size: few; J gene: TRBJ1-4; V gene: TRBV12-3/TRBV12-4; CDR3 DNA: TGTGCCAGCAGTTTAGTAGTTGAAAAACTGTTTTTT; CDR3 protein: CASSLVVEKLFF
D gene: TRBD2; clone size: NA; J gene: TRBJ2-3; V gene: TRBV5-4; CDR3 DNA: TGTGCCAGCAGCCCGCATTCTAGCGGGGGCACAGATACGCAGTATTTT; CDR3 protein: CASSPHSSGGTDTQYF
D gene: NA; clone size: NA; J gene: TRBJ2-7; V gene: TRBV12-3/TRBV12-4; CDR3 DNA: TGTGCCAGCAGCCTTAGTCGGTCTGGCGTTTACGAGCAGTACTTC; CDR3 protein: CASSLSRSGVYEQYF
D gene: NA; clone size: many; J gene: TRBJ2-7; V gene: TRBV20-1; CDR3 DNA: TGCAGTGCCGCGTCCGGCTACTCCTACGAGCAGTACTTC; CDR3 protein: CSAASGYSYEQYF